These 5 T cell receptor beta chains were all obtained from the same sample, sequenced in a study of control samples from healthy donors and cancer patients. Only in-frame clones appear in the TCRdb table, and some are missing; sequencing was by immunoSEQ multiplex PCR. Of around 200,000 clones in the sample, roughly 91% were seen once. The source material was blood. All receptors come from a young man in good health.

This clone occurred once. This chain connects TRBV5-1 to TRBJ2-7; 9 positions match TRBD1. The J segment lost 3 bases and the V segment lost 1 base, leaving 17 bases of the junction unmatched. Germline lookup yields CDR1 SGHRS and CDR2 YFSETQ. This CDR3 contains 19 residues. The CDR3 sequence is CASSLHTGGPMPPHYEQYF. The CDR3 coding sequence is TGCGCCAGCAGCTTGCATACAGGGGGCCCGATGCCGCCTCACTACGAGCAGTACTTC.

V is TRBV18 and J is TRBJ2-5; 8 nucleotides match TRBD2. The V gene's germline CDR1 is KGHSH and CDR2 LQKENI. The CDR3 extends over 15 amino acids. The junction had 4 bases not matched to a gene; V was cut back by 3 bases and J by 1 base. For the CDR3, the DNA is TGTGCCAGCTCACCGCTTGGGACTAGCCAAGAGACCCAGTACTTC. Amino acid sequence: CASSPLGTSQETQYF.

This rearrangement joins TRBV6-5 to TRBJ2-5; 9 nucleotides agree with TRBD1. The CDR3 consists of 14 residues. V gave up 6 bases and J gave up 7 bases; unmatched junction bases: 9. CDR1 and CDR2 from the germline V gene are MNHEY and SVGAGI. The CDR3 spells CASRVMQGQGTQYF. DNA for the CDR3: TGTGCCAGCAGGGTCATGCAGGGACAGGGGACCCAGTACTTC.

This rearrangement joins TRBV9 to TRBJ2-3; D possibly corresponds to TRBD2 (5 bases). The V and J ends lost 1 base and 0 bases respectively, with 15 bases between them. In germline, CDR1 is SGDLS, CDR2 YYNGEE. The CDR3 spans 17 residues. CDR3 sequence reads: CASSVYLGSSSTDTQYF. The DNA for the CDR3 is TGTGCCAGCAGCGTATATTTAGGGAGCTCTAGCACAGATACGCAGTATTTT.

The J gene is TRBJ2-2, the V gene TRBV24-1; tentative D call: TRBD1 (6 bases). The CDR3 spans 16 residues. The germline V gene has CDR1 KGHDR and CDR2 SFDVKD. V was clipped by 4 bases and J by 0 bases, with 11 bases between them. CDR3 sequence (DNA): TGTGCCACCAGTGAGTGGACAGCCGCGAACACCGGGGAGCTGTTTTTT. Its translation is CATSEWTAANTGELFF.